This T cell receptor beta chain is from a study of blood T cell repertoires in COVID-19. Study-wide context: Donors in the United States, Italy and Spain gave samples during acute or convalescent COVID-19. PBMCs, B-cell-depleted T cells, or T cells provided the cDNA or gDNA that made up the material.

In the original processing: How many nucleated cells were present was estimated from reference gene primer amplification. Some clones are missing from TCRdb's copy, which holds only in-frame ones; the method was immunoSEQ multiplex PCR. D and trimming were read from the DNA, whereas the V and J calls and clone size are those reported in that table. The table lists 150,000 to 200,000 clones, about three quarters of them singletons. The CDR3 covers 17 residues. CDR1 and CDR2 (germline): LNHDA, SQIVND (reference sequence). The V gene end was trimmed by 5 bases and the J gene end by 2 bases; junction bases not matched to a gene: 12.

This clonotype was sampled from a woman in her forties or fifties with active or convalescent COVID-19. Sequencing was carried out using peripheral blood. The genes are TRBV19 and TRBJ2-5, with 9 nucleotides matching TRBD2. The CDR3 DNA follows: TGTGCCAGTAGTCTCCTCCCCAAGACTAGCGGACAAGAGACCCAGTACTTC. Amino acid sequence: CASSLLPKTSGQETQYF.